Shown below are 20 T cell receptor beta chains from a single sample sequenced in a study of cytomegalovirus exposure and HLA in healthy donors. The PCR was carried out with 60 Vbeta primers and 13 Jbeta primers. The method was immunoSEQ multiplex PCR; TCRdb's version includes in-frame clones alone and lacks a portion of them. The sample has about 160,000 clones, over 80% seen once. The source material was PBMCs. The source is a male donor in good health and CMV-seropositive.

There are a few counts of this clone. J is TRBJ2-3 and V is TRBV7-8; TRBD2 agrees at 14 bases. Trimming took 5 bases from V and 4 from J; bases not matched to a gene: 5. Germline V gives CDR1 SGHVS, CDR2 FQNEAQ. This CDR3 has 16 amino acids. DNA for the CDR3: TGTGCCAGCAGCCTTGGGACTAGCGGGAGTGCAGATACGCAGTATTTT. Amino acids: CASSLGTSGSADTQYF.

This chain links TRBV5-6 with TRBJ2-3, with TRBD2 identical over 9 bases. The CDR3 runs 16 residues. Germline lookup yields CDR1 SGHDT and CDR2 YYEEEE. The ends lost 2 bases at V and 3 bases at J; junction bases unmatched: 7. The CDR3 bases are TGTGCCAGCAGCTTATTAGCGGGAGTTCGGACAGATACGCAGTATTTT. It encodes CASSLLAGVRTDTQYF.

This chain joins TRBV5-1 and TRBJ1-2, with D possibly TRBD1 on 5 matching bases. CDR3 size: 14 residues. V gave up 4 bases and J gave up 0 bases, with 10 bases separating them. CDR1 SGHRS and CDR2 YFSETQ come from the germline V gene. Here the CDR3 reads CASSTTAPNYGYTF. In DNA form, the CDR3 reads TGCGCCAGCAGCACGACAGCTCCTAACTATGGCTACACCTTC.

This sequence joins TRBV19 and TRBJ2-3; maybe TRBD2 (6 bases). V was trimmed by 5 bases and J by 1 base, leaving 16 bases between them. In germline, CDR1 is LNHDA, CDR2 SQIVND (reference sequence). The CDR3 contains 16 residues. The CDR3 is CASSPLAAWGTDTQYF. In nucleotides, the CDR3 is TGTGCCAGTAGTCCCTTAGCGGCTTGGGGCACAGATACGCAGTATTTT. The whole variable domain, remainder taken from reference TRBV19 and TRBJ2-3, is DGGITQSPKYLFRKEGQNVTLSCEQNLNHDAMYWYRQDPGQGLRLIYYSQIVNDFQKGDIAEGYSVSREKKESFPLTVTSAQKNPTAFYLCASSPLAAWGTDTQYFGPGTRLTVL.

This clone was seen only a few times. The chain has TRBV6-5 and TRBJ1-1; no firm D call. The germline V gene has CDR1 MNHEY and CDR2 SVGAGI. The ends were cut back, 6 bases at V and 7 bases at J, with 9 bases in the middle. CDR3 length equals 11 residues. The CDR3: CASRATGEAFF. The DNA of the CDR3 is TGTGCCAGCAGAGCCACGGGTGAAGCTTTCTTT.

This clone has a single count. This chain links TRBV30 with TRBJ1-2; D is unclear. The CDR3 is made up of 14 amino acids. V was cut by 3 bases and J by 8 bases, with 19 bases left in between. The germline V gene encodes CDR1 GTSNPN and CDR2 SVGIG (reference sequence). CDR3 DNA sequence: TGTGCCTGGAGCCCATCCTCCTGGTCAGGCGGCTACACCTTC. It codes for CAWSPSSWSGGYTF.

The chain couples TRBV30 to TRBJ1-1; D remains unclear. V lost 5 bases to trimming and J lost 4 bases, with 17 bases between them. This CDR3 has 14 amino acids. Germline CDR1 GTSNPN, CDR2 SVGIG (reference sequence). CDR3: CAWPQARVFTEAFF. In DNA, the CDR3 is TGTGCCTGGCCTCAAGCCCGGGTTTTCACTGAAGCTTTCTTT.

The V and J genes are TRBV19 and TRBJ2-1; maybe TRBD2 (6 bases). Between the trimmed V and J ends, which lost 5 bases and 4 bases, there was a span of 24 bases. This CDR3 has 18 amino acids. The germline CDR1 and CDR2 sequences are LNHDA and SQIVND (reference sequence). The CDR3, as DNA: TGTGCCAGTAGTTTCCGGGACTGGTTAGGGCTGACTTACAATGAGCAGTTCTTC. Translated: CASSFRDWLGLTYNEQFF.

This clone was recorded once. The germline gene is not matched at one end of the junction; a read error may be the cause. The chain is built from TRBV7-7 and TRBJ2-1, with D maybe TRBD2 (5 bases). Per germline, CDR1 SSHAT and CDR2 FNYEAQ (reference sequence). This CDR3 spans 15 amino acids. The CDR3 DNA reads as TGTGCTAGCAGCTCCCTCTTAGCGTTGGGCAATGAGCAGTTCTTC. Encoded protein: CASSSLLALGNEQFF.

The chain carries TRBV7-2 and TRBJ1-2; the D gene is possibly TRBD1 (5 bases). V lost 1 base, J lost 4 bases, and 10 bases lay in between. This CDR3 has 14 amino acids. CDR1 and CDR2 from the germline V gene are SGHTA and FQGNSA. Here the CDR3 reads CASSLEWGSYGYTF. The CDR3 DNA follows: TGTGCCAGCAGCTTAGAATGGGGCAGCTATGGCTACACCTTC. Filled out from reference TRBV7-2 and TRBJ1-2, the complete variable domain reads GAGVSQSPSNKVTEKGKDVELRCDPISGHTALYWYRQSLGQGLEFLIYFQGNSAPDKSGLPSDRFSAERTGGSVSTLTIQRTQQEDSAVYLCASSLEWGSYGYTFGSGTRLTVV.

The chain couples TRBV7-8 to TRBJ2-2, with TRBD2 identical over 15 bases. Germline V gene data show CDR1 as SGHVS and CDR2 as FQNEAQ. Trimming at V came to 5 bases and at J to 8 bases, leaving 6 bases not matched to a gene. The CDR3 totals 16 residues. CDR3 sequence (DNA): TGTGCCAGCAGCAGAACCGGGACTAGCGGGAGGGGGGAGCTGTTTTTT. It encodes CASSRTGTSGRGELFF.

The table lists this clone with a few counts. The rearrangement joins TRBV7-2 to TRBJ1-2, with TRBD1 matching over 8 bases. Looked up from germline, CDR1 is SGHTA and CDR2 is FQGNSA. After removal of 7 bases from V and 6 bases from J, the junction contained 16 bases not matched to a gene. CDR3 length: 16 amino acids. CDR3 loop: CASNLAPLTGANGYTF. DNA for the CDR3: TGTGCCAGCAACCTCGCCCCGTTGACAGGGGCGAATGGCTACACCTTC.

V usage is TRBV30 and J usage is TRBJ2-1; 12 nucleotides match TRBD2. Germline values: CDR1 GTSNPN, CDR2 SVGIG (reference sequence). The CDR3 has 15 amino acids. J lost 8 bases, V lost 0 bases, and 5 bases had no gene match. CDR3 DNA: TGTGCCTGGAGTGTTTCTAGCGGGAGGGCCGATGAGCAGTTCTTC. It yields the protein CAWSVSSGRADEQFF.

This clone was seen only a few times. This chain joins TRBV28 and TRBJ2-3, with 7 bases aligning to TRBD1. The CDR3 covers 15 residues. Germline V gives CDR1 MDHEN, CDR2 SYDVKM. Trimming at V came to 6 bases and at J to 4 bases, leaving 10 bases not matched to a gene. The CDR3 bases are TGTGCCAGCAGCTTTTCCGTAGGGGGCCCAGATACGCAGTATTTT. This codes for CASSFSVGGPDTQYF.

The gene calls are TRBV29-1 and TRBJ2-1; 9 positions agree with TRBD2. Per germline, CDR1 SQVTM and CDR2 ANQGSEA. The CDR3 length is 15 residues. Trimming cost V 7 bases and J 1 base; bases outside gene matches: 8. In DNA, the CDR3 is TGCAGCGCCCCACTAGCGGGCAGGTCCTACAATGAGCAGTTCTTC. It translates to CSAPLAGRSYNEQFF.

The rearrangement joins TRBV28 to TRBJ1-3; no clear D. V dropped 3 bases and J dropped 3 bases, with 9 bases sitting between them. This CDR3 comprises 14 residues. CDR1 MDHEN and CDR2 SYDVKM come from the germline V gene. DNA for the CDR3: TGTGCCAGCAGTTTGTCCAGGCGTGGAAACACCATATATTTT. This translates into CASSLSRRGNTIYF.

J is TRBJ1-2 and V is TRBV21-1; TRBD1 was called by the table and not checked on the DNA. TRBV21-1 is described as a pseudogene. This CDR3 contains 12 residues. In DNA form, the CDR3 reads TGTGCCAGAGGCAGGGGGAACTATGGCTACACCTTC. Translation gives CARGRGNYGYTF.

The rearrangement links TRBV12-5 to TRBJ2-3; TRBD1 aligns across 9 bases. This CDR3 has 16 residues. The ends lost 7 bases at V and 9 bases at J; junction bases unmatched: 17. Germline CDR1 reads LGHNT; CDR2 reads FRNRAP. CDR3 bases: TGTGCTAGTGCCTTGCTGGGACAGGGAGTAGGGTTGACGCAGTATTTT. It is translated as CASALLGQGVGLTQYF.

The genes are TRBV19 and TRBJ2-2; possibly TRBD2 for D (5 bases). This CDR3 has 17 amino acids. Trimming stripped 2 bases from V and 4 bases from J, with 17 bases between. CDR1 is LNHDA, CDR2 SQIVND, per germline (reference sequence). Here the CDR3 DNA reads TGTGCCAGTAGTATACCTTGGACTCGGCCCGTCACCGGGGAGCTGTTTTTT. It is translated as CASSIPWTRPVTGELFF.

The V gene is TRBV7-2, the J gene TRBJ2-1; possibly TRBD2 for D (5 bases). Germline V lookup: CDR1 SGHTA, CDR2 FQGNSA. V gave up 1 base and J gave up 0 bases, with 7 bases separating them. The CDR3 spans 15 residues. The DNA for the CDR3 is TGTGCCAGCAGCTTAGGCGGGCGCTCCTACAATGAGCAGTTCTTC. This codes for CASSLGGRSYNEQFF.